This T cell receptor beta chain is from a study of blood T cell repertoires in COVID-19. This CDR3 spans 16 amino acids. The germline CDR1 and CDR2 sequences are LGHNA and YSLEER. Trimming took off 4 bases at V and 4 bases at J, with 16 bases between the two ends. In the study's own analysis: Estimated nucleated cell counts came from reference gene primer amplification. Sequenced by immunoSEQ multiplex PCR; TCRdb stores in-frame clones only, minus some. That table supplies the V and J calls and clone size; D and trimming were determined from the DNA. The sample holds roughly 220,000 clones, 84% seen once.

This clonotype was obtained from a young man with active or convalescent COVID-19. The rearrangement uses TRBV4-3 and TRBJ2-2; a possible D gene is TRBD2 (6 bases). Sample: peripheral blood. The CDR3 reads CASSLHSGGGTGELFF. DNA for the CDR3: TGCGCCAGCAGCCTCCATAGCGGTGGTGGCACCGGGGAGCTGTTTTTT.